This T cell receptor (beta chain) was documented in a study of shared clonotypes between healthy human individuals. CDR1 is SQVTM, CDR2 ANQGSEA, per germline. The V end was cut by 6 bases, the J end by 5 bases, with 22 bases between. This CDR3 has 15 residues. This clone was counted once. TCRdb keeps only in-frame clones here, not all; method: immunoSEQ multiplex PCR. This table holds roughly 810,000 clones, 96% found once. CD45RO negativity and positive selection for CCR7 defined naive CD8 cells, a population that excluded terminally differentiated effector memory CD45RA+ cells. J is TRBJ2-5 and V is TRBV29-1, with D maybe TRBD1 (6 bases). The sequenced sample was naive CD8+ T cells sorted from blood. The receptor was derived from a man aged 30 to 45 in good health. Written as DNA, the CDR3 is TGCAGCGTCGATAAGAAAGGGGGAATTGGGGAGACCCAGTACTTC. Translating gives CSVDKKGGIGETQYF.